This is a list of T cell receptor beta chains from one sample in a study of beta chain features in type 1 diabetes. Produced via immunoSEQ multiplex PCR; TCRdb's table is partial and in-frame only. Of about 650,000 clones in the sample, over 10% were seen once. Sequencing input: naive CD4+ T cells from blood. These receptors originate from a man aged 25-40 years with type 1 diabetes. The CDR3 runs from the conserved cysteine through the conserved F or W. The D gene is left open where the match is weak. Expanded clones are given a class, and other clones once, few, many or no size at all.

D	V	J	size	CDR3	DNA
NA	TRBV7-8	TRBJ2-3	few	CASSRRDTANTQYF	TGTGCCAGCAGCCGCCGGGACACCGCGAATACGCAGTATTTT
NA	TRBV7-2	TRBJ2-5	NA	CASSSAGAQETQYF	TGTGCCAGCAGCTCAGCCGGGGCCCAAGAGACCCAGTACTTC
NA	TRBV27	TRBJ2-6	few	CASSSDPSGANVLTF	TGTGCCAGCAGCTCGGACCCCTCTGGGGCCAACGTCCTGACTTTC
NA	TRBV7-2	TRBJ1-4	few	CASSFEQGVKLFF	TGTGCCAGCAGCTTTGAACAGGGTGTAAAACTGTTTTTT
NA	TRBV2	TRBJ2-1	few	CASTVTPYNEQFF	TGTGCCAGCACCGTCACCCCATACAATGAGCAGTTCTTC
NA	TRBV7-2	TRBJ2-1	few	CASSPGALGNEQFF	TGTGCCAGCAGCCCCGGGGCCTTGGGCAATGAGCAGTTCTTC
TRBD1	TRBV29-1	TRBJ1-2	NA	CSVASLQGADYGYTF	TGCAGCGTTGCCTCTTTACAGGGGGCGGACTATGGCTACACCTTC
NA	TRBV4-3	TRBJ2-4	few	CASSQDAKGLGNIQYF	TGCGCCAGCAGCCAAGATGCGAAGGGGCTGGGAAACATTCAGTACTTC
NA	TRBV20-1	TRBJ2-3	NA	CSAREQDTQYF	TGCAGTGCTAGAGAGCAAGATACGCAGTATTTT
NA	TRBV21-1	TRBJ2-7	few	CASSKAPYEQYF	TGTGCCAGCAGCAAGGCGCCCTACGAGCAGTACTTC
TRBD1	TRBV9	TRBJ2-3	few	CASSAGQGAGDTQYF	TGTGCCAGCAGCGCGGGACAGGGGGCGGGAGATACGCAGTATTTT
TRBD1	TRBV5-4	TRBJ1-6	few	CASSPRQGGYNSPLHF	TGTGCCAGCAGCCCAAGACAGGGGGGCTATAATTCACCCCTCCACTTT
TRBD1	TRBV7-2	TRBJ1-5	few	CASSSHRGDQPQHF	TGTGCCAGCAGCTCACACAGGGGCGATCAGCCCCAGCATTTT
TRBD1	TRBV25-1	TRBJ2-7	few	CASSEEPGQGSYEQYF	TGTGCCAGCAGTGAAGAGCCGGGACAGGGTTCCTACGAGCAGTACTTC
NA	TRBV9	TRBJ2-2	NA	CASSVGVTEITGELFF	TGTGCCAGCAGCGTAGGGGTCACGGAAATCACCGGGGAGCTGTTTTTT
TRBD1	TRBV6-5	TRBJ2-7	NA	CAIARDRDYEQYF	TGTGCCATAGCTCGGGACAGAGACTACGAGCAGTACTTC
TRBD2	TRBV7-2	TRBJ2-1	NA	CASSLALGGANEQFF	TGTGCCAGCAGCTTAGCGCTCGGGGGGGCCAATGAGCAGTTCTTC
NA	TRBV2	TRBJ1-6	NA	CASSELEGMDSPLHF	TGTGCCAGCAGTGAATTGGAGGGGATGGATTCACCCCTCCACTTT
NA	TRBV29-1	TRBJ1-6	NA	CSAPDGGTLHF	TGCAGCGCACCCGACGGAGGAACCCTCCACTTT
TRBD1	TRBV7-2	TRBJ1-6	NA	CASSFQLTGGIYNSPLHF	TGTGCCAGCAGCTTCCAACTGACAGGGGGTATCTATAATTCACCCCTCCACTTT
NA	TRBV18	TRBJ2-6	few	CASSPPIRSGANVLTF	TGTGCCAGCTCACCACCGATTCGCTCTGGGGCCAACGTCCTGACTTTC
NA	TRBV9	TRBJ2-7	NA	CASSPGGTLMTYEQYF	TGTGCCAGCAGCCCCGGGGGAACCCTGATGACCTACGAGCAGTACTTC
NA	TRBV6-5	TRBJ1-4	NA	CASRDSFEKLFF	TGTGCCAGCAGGGACAGCTTTGAAAAACTGTTTTTT
NA	TRBV11-2	TRBJ2-5	few	CASSPDLVSGTQYF	TGTGCCAGCAGCCCGGACCTGGTGTCGGGGACCCAGTACTTC
NA	TRBV4-2	TRBJ2-7	NA	CASSQDQDSYEQYF	TGTGCCAGCAGCCAAGATCAGGACAGCTACGAGCAGTACTTC
NA	TRBV27	TRBJ1-2	NA	CASSYDSRVGYTF	TGTGCCAGCAGTTACGACAGCAGGGTTGGCTACACCTTC
TRBD1	TRBV7-9	TRBJ1-5	few	CASSPGDRGAINQPQHF	TGTGCCAGCAGCCCAGGGGACAGGGGAGCCATCAATCAGCCCCAGCATTTT
NA	TRBV15	TRBJ1-2	NA	CATSRDDMYGYTF	TGTGCCACCAGCAGAGATGACATGTATGGCTACACCTTC
TRBD1	TRBV18	TRBJ2-5	NA	CASSPSETGNTMETQYF	TGTGCCAGCTCACCATCAGAGACAGGGAATACCATGGAGACCCAGTACTTC
NA	TRBV4-2	TRBJ1-3	NA	CASSQQPGNTIYF	TGTGCCAGCAGCCAGCAGCCTGGAAACACCATATATTTT
NA	TRBV9	TRBJ2-3	few	CASSVVSDTQYF	TGTGCCAGCAGCGTAGTTTCTGATACGCAGTATTTT
NA	TRBV4-1	TRBJ1-5	few	CASSRPEGPQHF	TGCGCCAGCAGCCGCCCCGAGGGGCCCCAGCATTTT
NA	TRBV7-2	TRBJ2-1	NA	CASSPQGWDNHNEQFF	TGTGCCAGCAGCCCCCAGGGCTGGGATAATCACAATGAGCAGTTCTTC
TRBD1	TRBV7-2	TRBJ2-7	few	CASSQGQGARYEQYF	TGTGCCAGCAGCCAGGGACAGGGGGCGCGTTACGAGCAGTACTTC
NA	TRBV28	TRBJ1-4	NA	CASSSGEKLFF	TGTGCCAGCAGTTCCGGGGAAAAACTGTTTTTT
NA	TRBV2	TRBJ1-5	NA	CASSSTGQWSQPQHF	TGTGCCAGCAGCAGCACCGGGCAGTGGAGTCAGCCCCAGCATTTT
NA	TRBV6-1	TRBJ2-5	NA	CASSGSRDGKETQYF	TGTGCCAGCAGTGGCAGCCGGGACGGAAAAGAGACCCAGTACTTC
NA	TRBV7-9	TRBJ1-1	few	CASSSLGTMNTEAFF	TGTGCCAGCAGCTCCCTCGGGACGATGAACACTGAAGCTTTCTTT
NA	TRBV7-9	TRBJ2-7	NA	CASSLNGDSPLEYF	TGTGCCAGCAGCTTAAATGGGGACTCCCCCTTGGAGTACTTC
TRBD1	TRBV29-1	TRBJ1-5	NA	CSVTLRGRTDQPQHF	TGCAGCGTAACCCTCAGGGGGCGGACTGATCAGCCCCAGCATTTT
NA	TRBV7-2	TRBJ2-3	NA	CASSLGYRDTQYF	TGTGCCAGCAGCTTAGGATACCGGGATACGCAGTATTTT
TRBD1	TRBV4-2	TRBJ2-5	few	CASSQHRRTGAYQETQYF	TGTGCCAGCAGCCAACATAGAAGGACAGGGGCCTACCAAGAGACCCAGTACTTC
TRBD1	TRBV5-6	TRBJ2-7	NA	CASSLVDREIEQYF	TGTGCCAGCAGCTTGGTGGACAGGGAGATCGAGCAGTACTTC
NA	TRBV18	TRBJ2-7	few	CASSPPTYEQYF	TGTGCCAGCTCACCACCAACATACGAGCAGTACTTC
NA	TRBV2	TRBJ1-5	few	CASSGEGRGNQPQHF	TGTGCCAGCAGTGGCGAAGGCAGGGGTAATCAGCCCCAGCATTTT
NA	TRBV7-9	TRBJ2-1	NA	CASSFTTALSSYNEQFF	TGTGCCAGCAGCTTTACGACAGCATTAAGCTCCTACAATGAGCAGTTCTTC
NA	TRBV5-5	TRBJ2-7	NA	CASSLIGSLSLEQYF	TGTGCCAGCAGCTTAATTGGTTCTCTGAGTCTCGAGCAGTACTTC
TRBD2	TRBV27	TRBJ2-1	NA	CASSPMTSGSGNEQFF	TGTGCCAGCAGTCCGATGACTAGCGGGTCGGGCAATGAGCAGTTCTTC
TRBD1	TRBV5-1	TRBJ1-1	NA	CASSLQGAHTEAFF	TGCGCCAGCAGCTTACAGGGGGCGCACACTGAAGCTTTCTTT
NA	TRBV9	TRBJ2-2	few	CASSAQETGELFF	TGTGCCAGCAGCGCCCAGGAAACCGGGGAGCTGTTTTTT
NA	TRBV19	TRBJ2-2	NA	CASSIPRNTGELFF	TGTGCCAGTAGTATCCCCCGAAACACCGGGGAGCTGTTTTTT
NA	TRBV2	TRBJ2-1	few	CASRGTVSSFF	TGTGCCAGCAGGGGGACGGTCTCATCGTTCTTC
TRBD2	TRBV9	TRBJ2-5	NA	CASSETSGGALETQYF	TGTGCCAGCAGTGAAACTAGCGGGGGAGCCTTAGAGACCCAGTACTTC
NA	TRBV19	TRBJ2-3	NA	CASSPRSSDTQYF	TGTGCCAGTAGTCCCCGATCCTCGGATACGCAGTATTTT